The 8 T cell receptor beta chains given below trace back to one sample, sequenced in a study of blood T cells in healthy people across ages. A J-beta primer mix and a sample-barcoded 5' primer were used in a second PCR of roughly 7 to 12 cycles. TCRdb reprocessed the 5' RACE reads with MiXCR, giving one entry per CDR3 protein. The table has around 800,000 distinct CDR3 sequences, about 47% seen once. Sequences were obtained from blood. The receptor source for this set is a man older than 75 in good health.

The chain links TRBV2 to TRBJ2-2; TRBD2 agrees at 7 bases. This CDR3 spans 14 amino acids. V was clipped by 6 bases and J by 0 bases; unmatched bases: 1. CDR1 and CDR2 from the germline V gene are SNHLY and FYNNEI. The CDR3 sequence: CASRAGSNTGELFF. For the CDR3, the DNA is TGTGCCAGCAGAGCGGGGTCGAACACCGGGGAGCTGTTTTTT.

The chain joins TRBV7-8 to TRBJ2-1; TRBD2 might be the D (6 bases). This CDR3 comprises 14 residues. In germline, CDR1 is SGHVS, CDR2 FQNEAQ. V was pared by 0 bases and J by 10 bases, with 13 bases between. The CDR3 nucleotides are TGTGCCAGCAGCTTAGCGCGTGGAGGGCACGAGCAGTTCTTC. Protein: CASSLARGGHEQFF.

The V call is TRBV29-1, the J call TRBJ1-1, with no clear D. V lost 1 base and J lost 7, with 13 bases in between. The CDR3 runs 13 residues. The germline CDR1 and CDR2 sequences are SQVTM and ANQGSEA. The CDR3 loop is CSVEVTTSNEAFF. CDR3 nucleotides: TGCAGCGTTGAAGTTACGACAAGCAATGAAGCTTTCTTT.

This chain connects TRBV10-3 to TRBJ1-2; TRBD1 might be the D (5 bases). CDR1 is ENHRY and CDR2 is SYGVKD in the germline V gene. V lost 2 bases and J lost 3, with 10 bases in between. The CDR3 sequence is 14 residues long. CDR3 in amino acids: CAISESWGYYGYTF. The CDR3 coding sequence is TGTGCCATCAGTGAGAGTTGGGGCTACTATGGCTACACCTTC.

Ten or more counts support this clonotype. The V gene is TRBV19, the J gene TRBJ2-1, with D possibly TRBD2 on 5 matching bases. CDR3 length: 13 residues. Per the germline V gene, CDR1 is LNHDA and CDR2 is SQIVND (reference sequence). The V end lost 0 bases, the J end lost 9 bases, and 9 bases lay between the germline ends. The CDR3 region has the DNA TGTGCCAGTAGTATAGATGGAGGTCTTGAGCAGTTCTTC. The encoded protein is CASSIDGGLEQFF.

This clonotype was recorded many times. V usage is TRBV4-2 and J usage is TRBJ2-1; D gene uncertain. The germline gives CDR1 LGHNA, CDR2 YNFKEQ. CDR3 size: 13 residues. Trimming shortened V by 0 bases and J by 8 bases, and 8 bases separated the two germline ends. As DNA, the CDR3 is TGTGCCAGCAGCCAAGATCTTGTAGATGAGCAGTTCTTC. This gives the protein CASSQDLVDEQFF.

The V gene is TRBV20-1, the J gene TRBJ2-3; no definite D call. The CDR3 length is 12 residues. Per the germline V gene, CDR1 is DFQATT and CDR2 is SNEGSKA (reference sequence). The CDR3 is CRAPWAEDTQYF. The CDR3 DNA is TGCAGGGCCCCCTGGGCAGAAGATACGCAGTATTTT.

As for this clonotype: One base away lies a much larger clone, so this may be a sequencing read error. The V call is TRBV2, the J call TRBJ2-1, with D tentatively TRBD2 (5 bases). The CDR3 is made up of 14 amino acids. In germline, CDR1 is SNHLY, CDR2 FYNNEI. Trimming took off 0 bases at V and 6 bases at J, with 9 bases between the two ends. DNA for the CDR3: TGTGCCAGCAGTGAAGCCGGGATGTGCAATGAGCAGTTCTTC. Protein product: CASSEAGMCNEQFF. The full variable domain, with the rest looked up from reference TRBV2 and TRBJ2-1, is EPEVTQTPSHQVTQMGQEVILRCVPISNHLYFYWYRQILGQKVEFLVSFYNNEISEKSEIFDDQFSVERPDGSNFTLKIRSTKLEDSAMYFCASSEAGMCNEQFFGPGTRLTVL.